The text below deals with one T cell receptor beta chain. This record belongs to a study of blood T cell repertoires in COVID-19. This CDR3 has 15 amino acids. From germline, CDR1 is SQVTM and CDR2 ANQGSEA. Trimming at V came to 1 base and at J to 4 bases, leaving 6 bases not matched to a gene. Sequencing used immunoSEQ multiplex PCR; TCRdb keeps in-frame clones, though not all of them. This sample has over 120,000 clones, with 80% to 85% found just once. This clonotype originated in a human donor in a cohort sampled during active COVID-19. The sample taken for sequencing was peripheral blood. The chain employs TRBV29-1 and TRBJ2-1; TRBD1 matches 8 bases. The CDR3 spells CSVEAGQGRYNEQFF. As DNA, the CDR3 is TGCAGCGTTGAAGCCGGACAGGGAAGATACAATGAGCAGTTCTTC.